This T cell receptor beta chain was profiled in a study of blood T cell repertoires in COVID-19. Whole-study context: Sites in the United States, Italy and Spain provided acute and convalescent COVID-19 samples.

A Seattle source enrolled patients during active infection and followed them longitudinally. The germline V gene encodes CDR1 LNHNV and CDR2 YYDKDF (reference sequence). The CDR3 length is 15 residues. The V gene lost 0 bases and the J gene lost 2 bases, with 11 bases spanning the gap. In the original analysis: Scientists estimated how many nucleated cells there were by amplifying reference gene primers. Libraries were prepared by immunoSEQ multiplex PCR; TCRdb keeps only in-frame clonotypes and omits some of them. The V and J calls and clone size come from that table; D and trimming were worked out from the DNA. The top ten hold 2% to 3% of the sample, which has about 210,000 clones, around 85% seen once. A single count supports this clone.

This receptor was identified in a woman between 65 and 79 years old with COVID-19, enrolled during active disease. The sample consisted of peripheral blood. The chain recombines TRBV15 with TRBJ2-7, with TRBD1 as a possible D gene (5 bases). The CDR3 sequence is CATSRDLTGTYEQYF. DNA for the CDR3: TGTGCCACCAGCAGAGATCTAACAGGAACCTACGAGCAGTACTTC.